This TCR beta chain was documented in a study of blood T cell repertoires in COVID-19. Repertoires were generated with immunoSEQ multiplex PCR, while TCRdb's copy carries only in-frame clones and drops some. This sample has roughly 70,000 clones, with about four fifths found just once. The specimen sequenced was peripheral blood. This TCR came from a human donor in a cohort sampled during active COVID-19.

The chain's CDR3 is CASKPWGATNEKLFF. In nucleotides, the CDR3 is TGTGCCAGCAAACCCTGGGGCGCAACTAATGAAAAACTGTTTTTT. V is TRBV6-5 and J is TRBJ1-4; D possibly corresponds to TRBD1 (5 bases). There are 15 residues in the CDR3. Germline CDR1 MNHEY, CDR2 SVGAGI. Trimming cost V 7 bases and J 0 bases, with 12 bases left between them.